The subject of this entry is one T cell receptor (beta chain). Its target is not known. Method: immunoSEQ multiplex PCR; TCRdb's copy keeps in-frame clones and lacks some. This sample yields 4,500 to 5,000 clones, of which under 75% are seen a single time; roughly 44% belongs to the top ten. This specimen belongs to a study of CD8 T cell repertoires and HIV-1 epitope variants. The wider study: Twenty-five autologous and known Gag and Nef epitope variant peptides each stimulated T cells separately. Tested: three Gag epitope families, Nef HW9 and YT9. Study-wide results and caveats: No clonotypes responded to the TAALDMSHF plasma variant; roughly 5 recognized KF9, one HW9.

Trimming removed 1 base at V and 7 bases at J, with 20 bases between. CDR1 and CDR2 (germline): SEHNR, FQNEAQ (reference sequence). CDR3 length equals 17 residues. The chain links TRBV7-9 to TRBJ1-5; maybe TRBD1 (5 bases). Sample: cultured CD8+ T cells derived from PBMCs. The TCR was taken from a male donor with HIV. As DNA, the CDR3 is TGTGCCAGCAGCTTAGAGGTGGGGGAACCCTTCGGGCAGCCCCAGCATTTT. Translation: CASSLEVGEPFGQPQHF.